Each of the 15 T cell receptor beta chains below was sequenced from the same sample in a study of monozygotic twins with inflammatory bowel disease. From the 5' RACE reads, TCRdb lists one entry per CDR3 protein and no DNA. The listing records approximately 400,000 distinct CDR3 sequences. The sequenced sample consisted of blood. Receptors were obtained from a human donor with ulcerative colitis or Crohn's disease, or a healthy co-twin of an affected twin (not recorded which).

The gene calls are TRBV7-9 and TRBJ1-2; TCRdb calls TRBD1, which cannot be checked without DNA. Per the germline V gene, CDR1 is SEHNR and CDR2 is FQNEAQ (reference sequence). The CDR3 length is 13 residues. This CDR3 reads CASSRGQAAGYTF.

The V and J genes are TRBV12-3 or TRBV12-4 and TRBJ2-1; as DNA is missing, the TRBD2 call by TCRdb cannot be tested. This CDR3 has 15 amino acids. The CDR3 reads CASTLGLAGGPGQFF.

The chain has TRBV11-2 and TRBJ1-4. Germline lookup yields CDR1 SGHAT and CDR2 FQNNGV. This CDR3 spans 17 amino acids. The CDR3 region is CASSLSQTGWANEKLFF.

The rearrangement links TRBV20-1 to TRBJ2-2; TCRdb names TRBD2, which stays unverified in the absence of DNA. The germline gives CDR1 DFQATT, CDR2 SNEGSKA (reference sequence). The CDR3 contains 16 residues. The chain's CDR3 is CSARTSGRTNTGELFF.

The chain uses TRBV5-1 and TRBJ2-3; with no DNA, the TCRdb D assignment of TRBD1 cannot be verified. Germline V CDR1 and CDR2: SGHRS, YFSETQ. This CDR3 has 15 residues. The CDR3 loop reads CASSLGTASTDTQYF.

The CDR3 protein is CASSPWGGIADTQYF. The V and J genes are TRBV27 and TRBJ2-3; no DNA is available, so the TRBD1 call from TCRdb remains unchecked. There are 15 residues in the CDR3. Germline CDR1 reads MNHEY; CDR2 reads SMNVEV (reference sequence).

This chain links TRBV29-1 with TRBJ1-1; TCRdb indicates TRBD1, and absent DNA this call remains unverified. The CDR3 extends over 13 amino acids. The germline V gene has CDR1 SQVTM and CDR2 ANQGSEA. The CDR3 reads CSSGRGGTTEAFF.

This rearrangement joins TRBV19 to TRBJ1-1. The CDR3 covers 14 residues. Germline CDR1 and CDR2: LNHDA and SQIVND (reference sequence). CDR3 protein: CASSWSGVNTEAFF. The full variable domain, completed using reference TRBV19 and TRBJ1-1, is DGGITQSPKYLFRKEGQNVTLSCEQNLNHDAMYWYRQDPGQGLRLIYYSQIVNDFQKGDIAEGYSVSREKKESFPLTVTSAQKNPTAFYLCASSWSGVNTEAFFGQGTRLTVV.

The chain uses TRBV5-8 and TRBJ1-1; without DNA, the TCRdb call of TRBD1 cannot be checked. The CDR3 has 14 amino acids. Germline assignment: CDR1 SGHTS and CDR2 YDEGEE. The chain's CDR3 is CASSLGVPGTEAFF.

J is TRBJ1-1 and V is TRBV10-2; as DNA is missing, the TRBD1 call by TCRdb cannot be tested. From germline, CDR1 is WSHSY and CDR2 SAAADI. This CDR3 contains 13 residues. The CDR3 is CATTGKTNTEAFF.

The chain recombines TRBV7-9 with TRBJ1-1; with no DNA, the TCRdb D assignment of TRBD1 cannot be verified. Germline V lookup: CDR1 SEHNR, CDR2 FQNEAQ (reference sequence). The CDR3 length is 16 residues. CDR3 loop: CASSPSPGQGATEAFF.

The rearrangement links TRBV29-1 to TRBJ2-5; TCRdb reports TRBD2, a call that lacks DNA to check it against. The CDR3 spans 15 residues. Looked up from germline, CDR1 is SQVTM and CDR2 is ANQGSEA. CDR3 sequence reads: CSVAGTSGRRETQYF.

The chain joins TRBV4-2 to TRBJ1-2; with no DNA, the TCRdb D assignment of TRBD1 cannot be verified. The CDR3 extends over 15 amino acids. Germline V lookup: CDR1 LGHNA, CDR2 YNFKEQ. This CDR3 is CASSPRSGQGLGYTF.

The genes are TRBV7-2 and TRBJ1-5. The CDR3 contains 15 residues. The germline V gene has CDR1 SGHTA and CDR2 FQGNSA. CDR3 in amino acids: CASSLDQVSNQPQHF.

The chain links TRBV9 to TRBJ2-2; TCRdb picks TRBD2, but there is no DNA to check that call. The CDR3 has 15 amino acids. The germline CDR1 and CDR2 sequences are SGDLS and YYNGEE. CDR3 loop: CASSVASGGHGELFF.